The clone carrying this TCR beta chain was seen ten or more times. This sample was taken from a study of blood T cell repertoires in COVID-19. Germline CDR1 and CDR2: LNHDA and SQIVND (reference sequence). V gave up 5 bases and J gave up 4 bases, with 9 bases separating them. There are 14 residues in the CDR3. Per the authors' pipeline: Estimated nucleated cell counts came from reference gene primer amplification. TCRdb's copy holds only in-frame clones and misses some; the assay was immunoSEQ multiplex PCR. That table furnishes V, J and clone size, whereas the DNA furnished D and trimming. The sample contains about 220,000 clones, approximately 83% of which appear only once. Individuals drawn from 20 to 25 US areas were about 18 to 95 years old. Participants' own reports of clinical history determined their cohort assignment. What the recovered Cohort 3 donors had was two negative PCRs, clearance, or symptom resolution.

J is TRBJ1-6 and V is TRBV19; D perhaps matches TRBD1 (5 bases). The sequenced sample was PBMCs or T cells enriched from blood (not recorded which). This sequence was found in a woman in her sixties who had recovered from COVID-19. DNA for the CDR3: TGTGCCAGTAGTCCTGACAGTTATAATTCACCCCTCCACTTT. Its protein product is CASSPDSYNSPLHF.